This T cell receptor beta chain came from a study of cytotoxic CD8 clonotypes in ibrutinib-treated CLL. Germline V lookup: CDR1 SQVTM, CDR2 ANQGSEA. V lost 0 bases to trimming and J lost 0 bases, with 9 bases between them. This CDR3 spans 16 amino acids. On this clone itself: Its target is not known.

Repertoires were generated with immunoSEQ multiplex PCR, while TCRdb's copy carries only in-frame clones and drops some. In the table there are 300,000 to 400,000 clones, under 70% of which are singletons. Regarding the study as a whole: Stable or contracted on treatment, public clonotypes were also uncommon. Sampling times, which were not matched between the groups, differed between sustained-remission patients and progressing patients.

The sequences come from PBMCs, collected after 36 months of ibrutinib treatment. The rearrangement joins TRBV29-1 to TRBJ2-6, with D maybe TRBD2 (5 bases). This receptor was identified in a human donor with chronic lymphocytic leukemia. The CDR3 spells CSVEDRRDSGANVLTF. As DNA, the CDR3 is TGCAGCGTTGAAGATCGACGGGACTCTGGGGCCAACGTCCTGACTTTC.